These 2 T cell receptor beta chains share one sample of origin, sequenced in a study of T cell changes during pregnancy in multiple sclerosis. This table comes from immunoSEQ multiplex PCR, and its TCRdb copy is limited to in-frame clones, with some not included. The sample yields 36,000 or so clones, roughly 91% seen once. The input for sequencing was CD4+ T cells from peripheral blood mononuclear cells, taken in the first trimester of pregnancy. These receptors came from a female donor with multiple sclerosis, enrolled in a pregnancy study.

The chain recombines TRBV5-8 with TRBJ2-3, with D tentatively TRBD2 (7 bases). Per the germline V gene, CDR1 is SGHTS and CDR2 is YDEGEE. The CDR3 has 15 amino acids. V lost 0 bases to trimming and J lost 4 bases, with 12 bases between them. CDR3 in DNA: TGTGCCAGCAGCTTGGATCAAGGGGGGGCAGATACGCAGTATTTT. As protein: CASSLDQGGADTQYF. The entire variable domain, with the rest obtained from reference TRBV5-8 and TRBJ2-3, is as follows: EAGVTQSPTHLIKTRGQQATLRCSPISGHTSVYWYQQALGLGLQFLLWYDEGEERNRGNFPPRFSGRQFPNYSSELNVNALELEDSALYLCASSLDQGGADTQYFGPGTRLTVL.

This chain joins TRBV5-1 and TRBJ1-4, with 8 bases aligning to TRBD1. Germline CDR1 SGHRS, CDR2 YFSETQ. Losses at the gene ends were 2 bases for V and 3 bases for J; bases not matched to a gene: 6. This CDR3 region has 16 residues. The CDR3 loop reads CASSLAGQGANEKLFF. CDR3 sequence (DNA): TGCGCCAGCAGCTTAGCCGGACAGGGCGCTAATGAAAAACTGTTTTTT.